These T cell receptor beta chains were read from a single sample in a study of blood T cell repertoires in COVID-19. The protocol was immunoSEQ multiplex PCR, while the TCRdb copy is restricted to in-frame clones and leaves out a portion. The profile shows fewer than 200,000 clones, 89% of them singletons. Sequenced input: peripheral blood. The receptors come from a man between 18 and 29 years old who had recovered from COVID-19. The CDR3 runs from the conserved cysteine through the conserved F or W. A D gene is named only where the DNA matches it firmly. For some rows the clone size is stated as once, few or many, or as a class when expanded; others skip it.

V	J	D	size	DNA	CDR3
TRBV4-1	TRBJ1-1	TRBD1	NA	TGCGCCAGCAGCCAACTACAGGGGGTTAACACTGAAGCTTTCTTT	CASSQLQGVNTEAFF
TRBV7-9	TRBJ2-3	NA	NA	TGTGCCAGCAGCTTCCCCGGCGGAAGAGATACGCAGTATTTT	CASSFPGGRDTQYF
TRBV24-1	TRBJ2-1	TRBD1	NA	TGTGCCACCAGTGTAGGGACAGGCCATCTCAATGAGCAGTTCTTC	CATSVGTGHLNEQFF
TRBV5-4	TRBJ2-2	NA	NA	TGTGCCACCACTGGGGCTAGTGGCTATGCCGGGGAGCTGTTTTTT	CATTGASGYAGELFF
TRBV4-2	TRBJ1-4	TRBD1	NA	TGTGCCAGCAGCACCCGGGACAGGGTCAATGAAAAACTGTTTTTT	CASSTRDRVNEKLFF
TRBV6-5	TRBJ1-2	NA	NA	TGTGCCAGCAGTCAACGAACAATTCAGGGTGGCTACACCTTC	CASSQRTIQGGYTF
TRBV9	TRBJ2-1	TRBD2	NA	TGTGCCAGCAGCCCCTTTGGAGTGGGAGGGCCAGGAGATGAGCAGTTCTTC	CASSPFGVGGPGDEQFF
TRBV19	TRBJ2-1	NA	NA	TGTGCCAGTAGCGCGGGAATCTTCTACAATGAGCAGTTCTTC	CASSAGIFYNEQFF
TRBV19	TRBJ2-5	TRBD1	NA	TGTGCCAGTAAAGGAAGCGACAGGGGGAAAGAGACCCAGTACTTC	CASKGSDRGKETQYF
TRBV2	TRBJ2-2	TRBD1	NA	TGTGCCAGCAGTTTAACAGGGGAGTACACCGGGGAGCTGTTTTTT	CASSLTGEYTGELFF
TRBV10-1	TRBJ2-7	NA	few	TGCGCCAGCAGTGCCAGTATTTGGGAGCAGTACTTC	CASSASIWEQYF
TRBV6-2/TRBV6-3	TRBJ2-7	TRBD1	NA	TGTGCCAGCAGTGACATGGGACAGGGAGGTGGGCAGTACTTC	CASSDMGQGGGQYF
TRBV11-2	TRBJ2-7	NA	NA	TGTGCCAGCAGCCGGTCCTACGAGCAGTACTTC	CASSRSYEQYF
TRBV6-2/TRBV6-3	TRBJ1-3	NA	NA	TGTGCCAGCAGCTTTCAGAGGGACACCATATATTTT	CASSFQRDTIYF
TRBV12-3/TRBV12-4	TRBJ1-3	NA	NA	TGTGCCAGTCATCAGGGTGGTGGAAACACCATATATTTT	CASHQGGGNTIYF
TRBV27	TRBJ2-7	NA	NA	TGTGCCAGCAGTTTAGTAGGGGGCTACGAGCAGTACTTC	CASSLVGGYEQYF
TRBV11-2	TRBJ2-1	TRBD2	NA	TGTGCCAGCACTAAAATCGGGGCTAGCGGGAGAACTGGCAATGAGCAGTTCTTC	CASTKIGASGRTGNEQFF
TRBV18	TRBJ2-7	TRBD2	NA	TGTGCCAGCTCAGGACTAGCGACCTACGAGCAGTACTTC	CASSGLATYEQYF